These 5 T cell receptor beta chains were all obtained from the same sample, sequenced in a study of quantifying T cell responses using KT2 cells. For the study at large: TCR alpha and beta constant-region primers primed reverse transcription of RNA.

The cDNA 3' end received a ligated oligonucleotide with a UMI. First-round PCR used around 4 cycles and beta primers RC1.1 and RC1.2 covering TRBC1 and TRBC2. TCRdb re-called the UMI-ligation and nested PCR reads through MiXCR, storing one row per CDR3 protein. The sample lists some 43,000 distinct CDR3 sequences; about 17% were seen once. The sequenced material came from PBMCs spiked with cells of the T cell clone KT2. The receptors were sampled from a human donor.

The rearrangement uses TRBV12-5 and TRBJ2-5, with D perhaps being TRBD1 or TRBD2 (5 bases each). The CDR3 consists of 16 residues. CDR1 LGHNT and CDR2 FRNRAP come from the germline V gene. V was clipped by 5 bases and J by 1 base, with 17 bases between them. The CDR3 loop reads CASGGGSRVFQETQYF. The CDR3 region has the DNA TGTGCTAGTGGTGGGGGAAGCAGGGTATTCCAAGAGACCCAGTACTTC.

The sample holds many counts of this clonotype. V usage is TRBV10-3 and J usage is TRBJ2-4; no clear D. Germline V lookup: CDR1 ENHRY, CDR2 SYGVKD. V lost 0 bases to trimming and J lost 10 bases, with 16 bases between them. The CDR3 is made up of 15 amino acids. The CDR3 DNA reads as TGTGCCATCAGTGAGTCGATCGTTAGCAGACCTATTCAGTACTTC. Translating it yields CAISESIVSRPIQYF.

This clonotype was seen a few times. V is TRBV3-1 and J is TRBJ2-3; possibly TRBD1 or TRBD2 for D (5 bases each). This CDR3 has 16 residues. Germline V gives CDR1 LGHDT, CDR2 YNNKEL (reference sequence). V dropped 3 bases and J dropped 5 bases, with 18 bases sitting between them. The CDR3 loop reads CASSHFGDPLGDTQYF. CDR3 in DNA: TGTGCCAGCAGCCATTTCGGGGACCCTTTGGGAGATACGCAGTATTTT.

The CDR3 region has the DNA TGTGCCAGCAGCCGCCGGTCGTCCAATCAAGATACGCAGTATTTT. Amino acid sequence: CASSRRSSNQDTQYF. The V and J genes are TRBV7-9 and TRBJ2-3; D call uncertain. Trimming removed 5 bases at V and 5 bases at J, with 17 bases between. Germline V gene sequence: CDR1 SEHNR, CDR2 FQNEAQ (reference sequence). The CDR3 totals 15 residues.

The gene calls are TRBV10-1 and TRBJ2-3; D tentatively reads TRBD1 or TRBD2 (6 bases each). Looked up from germline, CDR1 is WNHNN and CDR2 is SYGVQD (reference sequence). V was pared by 5 bases and J by 0 bases, with 12 bases between. The CDR3 contains 15 residues. CDR3 loop: CASSYGGASTDTQYF. The DNA of the CDR3 is TGCGCCAGCAGTTACGGGGGCGCTAGCACAGATACGCAGTATTTT.